The TCR beta chain under discussion was sequenced for a study of cytomegalovirus exposure and HLA in healthy donors. General observations from the study: Confirmation was obtained in vitro that three CMV-associated chains are specific for CMV antigens.

Germline V gene sequence: CDR1 MDHEN, CDR2 SYDVKM. Trimming cost V 3 bases and J 1 base, with 9 bases left between them. The CDR3 is 14 residues long. As regards this clone: Its antigen is as yet unknown.

Sequencing used immunoSEQ multiplex PCR; TCRdb keeps in-frame clones, though not all of them. Of 200,000 or so clones listed, 80% to 90% are singletons. The chain is built from TRBV28 and TRBJ2-5; D unclear. The sequenced sample consisted of PBMCs. The receptor was derived from a young woman in good health and CMV-seropositive. CDR3 region: CASSFGGGQETQYF. The CDR3 bases are TGTGCCAGCAGTTTTGGTGGCGGCCAAGAGACCCAGTACTTC.